This T cell receptor (beta chain) derives from a study of cytomegalovirus exposure and HLA in healthy donors (dated by TCRdb to 2017 to 2019). For context, the study as a whole: An earlier analysis of under 600 of the donors reported 250 to 300 Gb of sequence data and roughly 100 million unique TCR beta sequences from approximately 180 million T cells. An early release that covered about 600 HLA-typed donors contained approximately 300 gigabases of sequencing data and tens of millions of unique TCR sequences. Of the roughly 420 genotyped donors, 75% to 85% were placed in the genetic ancestry cluster associated with self-reported Caucasian donors. The study aimed to test whether cataloging public T cell receptors could reveal signatures of past pathogen exposure. The study used immunosequencing to profile the T cell repertoires of several hundred subjects and linked those repertoires to cytomegalovirus serostatus. Besides the first cohort of more than 650 subjects, a separate validation cohort made up of roughly 130 different subjects was used. To predict cytomegalovirus infection status, the study brought together high-throughput TCR immunosequencing, statistical association of individual TCRs with disease status, and machine learning. A later analysis re-examined previously published TCR beta repertoires from just over 650 donors and added high-resolution HLA genotyping to investigate patterns of TCR occurrence. Rather than using new phenotypic data, the later analysis identified candidate immune exposures from TCR beta sequences and from how often those sequences occurred across donors. An earlier analysis of some 600 of the donors applied high-throughput TCR beta sequencing to assess whether each TCR beta V gene segment acted as functional or pseudogenic. Alongside the repertoire data, information on donor age, sex, ethnicity and CMV serostatus was compiled. A later genetic analysis took genome-wide SNP genotypes for about three fifths of the roughly 670 donors and used that subset as a discovery cohort. Every repertoire in the discovery cohort had been generated on one and the same sequencing platform. HLA typing covered class I and class II loci at four-digit resolution. Typing coverage differed by locus: A, B, C, DRB1 and DQB1 were typed in about 629-640 donors, DQA1 in about 510, DPA1 in 606, and DPB1 in 450 to 480. Because of strong linkage in the cohort, four to six DR-DQ haplotypes were treated as single units for association and clustering. Among around 400 genotyped donors of the cohort, an average of approximately 240,000 unique TCR beta nucleotide sequences was sequenced per donor, of which approximately 18% were non-productive.

Comments on this clone: What this receptor recognizes is not known.

What the research found in general, with its limitations: Assigning TCR associations to individual alleles was difficult when HLA alleles, especially DR and DQ, strongly co-occurred. Presence/absence analyses assumed roughly uniform sequencing depth across donors, an assumption that may not hold. The 87-base-pair reads could not distinguish some IMGT-functional V segments, including TRBV6-2 and TRBV6-3, so those segments were excluded. In vitro tests confirmed that three of the cytomegalovirus-associated TCR beta chains recognize cytomegalovirus antigens. A group of highly shared sequence variants was considered likely to be a technical artifact of the sequencing pipeline. In a later analysis, HLA-associated TCR beta chains showed more clonal expansion and lower generation probabilities than non-associated chains that were equally common. A later analysis reported that several top co-occurrence clusters appeared linked to parvovirus B19, influenza, CMV and Epstein-Barr virus. In a later genetic analysis, a missense DCLRE1C variant was associated with V-gene and J-gene trimming of TCR beta chains, and the association was replicated in an independent cohort. According to a later analysis, most CMV-associated TCR beta chains appeared to be HLA-restricted, and the HLA associations seemed to be driven largely by CMV exposure. Because counts were too low, seventeen rarely observed V segments, including chromosome 9 orphons, were left out of the earlier analysis of roughly 600 of the donors. A later analysis found that TCR association rates varied across HLA loci, with DRB1 alleles showing the most associated TCRs and HLA-C alleles the fewest. This cohort had only TCR beta chains sequenced, and the lack of alpha or paired-chain data limited which features could be detected. A further reported finding was that TCR beta sequences accurately predicted the HLA-A and HLA-B alleles for most subjects in the first cohort. According to the authors, the approach could potentially be generalized to other disease states and immunological phenotypes. Most TCR sequences were observed very rarely across donors, whereas some public TCRs were present in many individuals. Because some donors lacked HLA typing at each locus, the association tests relied only on the typed subset. CMV serostatus was the only immune exposure information available for the cohort. In an earlier analysis of 587 of the donors, most TCR beta V segments appeared in productive rearrangements about 87% or about 30% of the time, broadly matching IMGT annotations. Cytomegalovirus status was reported to be diagnosed by the classifier with high specificity and sensitivity in both the original and validation cohorts. Specific HLA alleles were associated with roughly 16,000 TCR beta sequences at a false discovery rate of 0.05 in a later analysis. Correlated functional status among segregating V segments might be attributable to linkage disequilibrium, but an unknown experimental factor could not be ruled out. The study listed 150 to 200 TCR beta chains as associated with cytomegalovirus. According to a later genetic analysis, donors in an Asian-associated ancestry cluster had fewer N-insertions in productive TCRs than the approximately 630-donor mean.

As encoded in the germline V gene, CDR1 is SGHRS while CDR2 is YFSETQ. Taken from cysteine to phenylalanine, the CDR3 has 14 residues. The only DNA kept is the CDR3, 42 bases in frame from the first base. The junction shows trimming of 6 bases on V and 0 bases on J, and the gene matches do not reach 2 bases of it. Library method: the immunoSEQ multiplex PCR assay. For the multiplex PCR, a mixture combining 60 forward primers for TCR Vbeta segments and 13 reverse primers for TCR Jbeta segments was used. The CDR3 region of rearranged TCR beta genes was amplified from genomic DNA by a multiplex PCR assay. Amplified TCR beta libraries were sequenced as 87-base-pair reads on the Illumina HiSeq System. In the source study's methods: Across the 640 or so repertoires, a later analysis counted tens of millions of unique TCR beta chains, around 11 million of which were shared by at least two donors. Raw reads were error-corrected and collapsed into unique sequences with a nearest-neighbor algorithm that merged closely related sequences to remove PCR and sequencing errors. V, D and J gene segments were assigned by aligning CDR3 sequences to IMGT reference sequences. Each retained sequence needed at least a six-nucleotide match to both a V gene segment and a J gene segment. A rearrangement was called productive if the CDR3 had no stop codons and remained in frame with V and J, and every other rearrangement was called non-productive. Following IMGT convention, CDR3 was defined as the stretch from the second conserved V-encoded cysteine to the conserved J-encoded phenylalanine. In an earlier analysis of around 640 of the donors, sequences lacking an unambiguous match to a single V gene segment were excluded. An earlier analysis of 500 to 600 of the donors classified V segments as functional when productive rearrangements were above 56.7% and as segregating when the standard deviation between donors was above 5%. To diagnose cytomegalovirus status from the catalog of TCR beta chain sequences, a statistical classification framework was built. In a later analysis, TCR nucleotide sequences were compared against IMGT/GENE-DB human TR gene sequences so that V and J genes could be assigned. The TCRdist pipeline was used in a later analysis to assign CDR3 sequences and most-parsimonious VDJ recombination scenarios. In a later analysis, each TCR beta chain was defined by its CDR3 amino acid sequence together with its V-gene family, and reads lacking a unique V-gene family were excluded. To address suspected cross-contamination and a sequencing artifact, a later analysis removed under 600 highly shared, low-generation-probability nucleotide sequences. For each public chain, a later analysis derived a clonal expansion index from normalized ranks of inferred template counts within each repertoire. Generation probabilities in a later analysis came from a VDJ recombination model fitted to out-of-frame rearrangements, and those results were checked against IGoR. In a later analysis, TCR-TCR, TCR-HLA and TCR-CMV co-occurrence was scored with hypergeometric tests, and a repertoire-size bias correction was applied to TCR pairs. In a later analysis, false discovery rates were estimated by permuting HLA or CMV assignments 20 times. In a later analysis, co-occurring TCRs were grouped with DBSCAN, and TCRdist sequence similarity was added when clustering was performed within HLA-allele-positive subsets. For co-occurrence clustering, repertoires with fewer than 30,000 or more than 120,000 public chains were excluded, along with five repertoires with anomalous nucleotide sharing. In its TCRdb copy, this immuneACCESS table keeps in-frame sequences only and misses some clones. Where compared with another copy, unresolved V genes explain less than half of these, and the others have no known cause. V and J calls and clone size are those listed in that table; D and trimming were worked out from the DNA. The sample's clone listing holds around 130,000 clones. 1.5% to 1.7% of the sample is in the top ten clones.

The cohort comprised fewer than 750 healthy bone marrow donors. All cohort members were sampled while nominally healthy, although unrecorded immune exposures were likely present. The donor was CMV seronegative and belonged to the group of 380 or so seronegative cohort members. A peripheral blood sample was provided by each donor, and peripheral blood mononuclear cells were used for TCR beta sequencing. Genomic DNA was extracted from the blood cell samples with the Qiagen DNeasy Blood Extraction Kit. Sample: PBMCs. This TCR came from a woman aged 40 to 49 in good health and CMV-seronegative. The V gene is TRBV5-1 and the J gene is TRBJ2-5; TRBD2 lines up with 10 middle nucleotides. The bases are TGCGCCAGCAAGACTAGCGGGTACCAAGAGACCCAGTACTTC. The resulting protein is CASKTSGYQETQYF.